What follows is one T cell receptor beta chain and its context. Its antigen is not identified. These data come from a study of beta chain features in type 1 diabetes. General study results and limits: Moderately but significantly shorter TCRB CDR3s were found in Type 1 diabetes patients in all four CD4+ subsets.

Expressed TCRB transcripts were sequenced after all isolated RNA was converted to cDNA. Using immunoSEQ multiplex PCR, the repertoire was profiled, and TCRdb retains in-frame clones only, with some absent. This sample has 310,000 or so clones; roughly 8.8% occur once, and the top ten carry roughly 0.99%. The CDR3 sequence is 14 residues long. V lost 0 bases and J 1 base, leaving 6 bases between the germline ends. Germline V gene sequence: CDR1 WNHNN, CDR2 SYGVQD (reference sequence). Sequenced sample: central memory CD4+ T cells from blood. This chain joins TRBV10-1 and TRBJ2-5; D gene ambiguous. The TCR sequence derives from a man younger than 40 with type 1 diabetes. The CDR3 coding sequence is TGCGCCAGCAGTGAGTCGCTAGTCCAAGAGACCCAGTACTTC. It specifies CASSESLVQETQYF.